Presented here are 11 T cell receptor beta chains from one specimen sequenced in a study of cytomegalovirus exposure and HLA in healthy donors. This PCR relied on a set of 60 Vbeta primers and 13 Jbeta primers. Here immunoSEQ multiplex PCR was the method, and the copy in TCRdb shows in-frame clones only, minus some. The table records roughly 150,000 clones, roughly 76% of them present only once. Sequencing was done on a sample of PBMCs. The source is a male donor in good health and CMV-seronegative.

DNA of the CDR3: TGCGCCAGCAGCTTGGACGGCTACGAGCAGTACTTC. Its translation is CASSLDGYEQYF. The rearrangement joins TRBV5-1 to TRBJ2-7; unclear D gene. Germline loops: CDR1 SGHRS, CDR2 YFSETQ. There are 12 residues in the CDR3. The V end lost 0 bases, the J end lost 3 bases, and 4 bases lay between the germline ends.

The chain employs TRBV5-1 and TRBJ1-2; D gene ambiguous. The V and J ends lost 1 base and 10 bases respectively, with 11 bases between them. Germline V gene sequence: CDR1 SGHRS, CDR2 YFSETQ. CDR3 length: 12 amino acids. The CDR3 here is CASSLPRAHYTF. For the CDR3, the DNA is TGCGCCAGCAGCTTGCCGAGGGCCCACTACACCTTC.

This clone was recorded once. The V gene is TRBV5-1, the J gene TRBJ2-3; D might be TRBD2 (6 bases). The CDR3 has 16 amino acids. V dropped 0 bases and J dropped 0 bases, with 11 bases sitting between them. Germline CDR1 is SGHRS and CDR2 is YFSETQ. Here the CDR3 DNA reads TGCGCCAGCAGCTTGGAGGGGAGGCCTAGCACAGATACGCAGTATTTT. Amino acids: CASSLEGRPSTDTQYF. The full variable domain, in which reference TRBV5-1 and TRBJ2-3 provide the parts outside the CDR3, is KAGVTQTPRYLIKTRGQQVTLSCSPISGHRSVSWYQQTPGQGLQFLFEYFSETQRNKGNFPGRFSGRQFSNSRSEMNVSTLELGDSALYLCASSLEGRPSTDTQYFGPGTRLTVL.

Here the CDR3 DNA reads TGTGCCAGCAGCCAAGGGGAAGGGAATCAGCCCCAGCATTTT. Encoded protein: CASSQGEGNQPQHF. This chain joins TRBV28 and TRBJ1-5, with D maybe TRBD1 (5 bases). V gave up 6 bases and J gave up 4 bases, with 13 bases separating them. The CDR3 spans 14 residues. Germline CDR1 reads MDHEN; CDR2 reads SYDVKM.

This chain connects TRBV6-9 to TRBJ1-2, with a tentative D call TRBD1 (5 bases). CDR3 size: 16 residues. CDR1 is MNHGY and CDR2 is SVAAGI in the germline V gene. Trimming pared 2 bases from V and 2 bases from J, leaving 15 bases between. The CDR3 DNA is TGTGCCAGCAGTTATCTAGACAGCGTCAAAAACTATGGCTACACCTTC. It yields the protein CASSYLDSVKNYGYTF.

Details on this clone: The same CDR3 arises from other DNA sequences in this sample as well. The rearrangement links TRBV10-3 to TRBJ1-1, with TRBD1 as a possible D gene (6 bases). The CDR3 loop spans 15 amino acids. CDR1 and CDR2 from the germline V gene are ENHRY and SYGVKD. V was trimmed by 4 bases and J by 0 bases, leaving 12 bases between them. The CDR3 DNA reads as TGTGCCATCAGTGGGGGACACCTTATGAACACTGAAGCTTTCTTT. Its protein is CAISGGHLMNTEAFF.

The rearrangement uses TRBV29-1 and TRBJ1-1, with 7 bases aligning to TRBD1. Germline-derived CDR1 and CDR2 are SQVTM and ANQGSEA. CDR3 size: 13 residues. The J segment lost 4 bases and the V segment lost 7 bases, leaving 9 bases of the junction unmatched. CDR3 sequence reads: CSARQGTVTEAFF. The CDR3 DNA sequence: TGCAGCGCCCGACAGGGTACGGTCACTGAAGCTTTCTTT.

Concerning this clone: The germline gene is not matched at one end of the junction; a read error may be the cause. This chain links TRBV19 with TRBJ1-1; tentatively, D is TRBD1 (6 bases). This CDR3 is 12 amino acids long. The germline CDR1 and CDR2 sequences are LNHDA and SQIVND (reference sequence). This CDR3 reads CASNAASGVQGF. The CDR3, as DNA: TGTGCCAGTAATGCCGCCTCCGGGGTACAGGGATTT.

The chain couples TRBV5-1 to TRBJ1-3; unclear D gene. The V end was cut by 3 bases, the J end by 4 bases, with 8 bases between. CDR1 is SGHRS and CDR2 is YFSETQ in the germline V gene. The CDR3 totals 13 residues. The CDR3 DNA reads as TGCGCCAGCAGCTCCGGGGAAGGAAACACCATATATTTT. Its translation: CASSSGEGNTIYF. Based on the CDR3 plus reference TRBV5-1 and TRBJ1-3, the full variable domain is KAGVTQTPRYLIKTRGQQVTLSCSPISGHRSVSWYQQTPGQGLQFLFEYFSETQRNKGNFPGRFSGRQFSNSRSEMNVSTLELGDSALYLCASSSGEGNTIYFGEGSWLTVV.

This chain links TRBV5-4 with TRBJ1-2; maybe TRBD1 (6 bases). The CDR3 has 16 amino acids. Germline lookup yields CDR1 SGHNT and CDR2 YYREEE (reference sequence). Trimming stripped 2 bases from V and 1 base from J, with 15 bases between. The CDR3 is CASSFFSGGFNYGYTF. In DNA form, the CDR3 reads TGTGCCAGCAGCTTCTTTTCGGGGGGCTTTAACTATGGCTACACCTTC.

As regards this clone: Other nucleotide sequences in the sample specify the same CDR3. The chain joins TRBV15 to TRBJ2-6; the D gene is possibly TRBD2 (5 bases). Trimming stripped 1 base from V and 4 bases from J, with 17 bases between. CDR1 is LNHNV, CDR2 YYDKDF, per germline (reference sequence). This CDR3 has 18 residues. CDR3 sequence reads: CATSRGGPQATGANVLTF. CDR3 nucleotides: TGTGCCACCAGCAGAGGAGGGCCCCAGGCCACCGGGGCCAACGTCCTGACTTTC. Together with reference TRBV15 and TRBJ2-6, the CDR3 gives the full variable domain: DAMVIQNPRYQVTQFGKPVTLSCSQTLNHNVMYWYQQKSSQAPKLLFHYYDKDFNNEADTPDNFQSRRPNTSFCFLDIRSPGLGDTAMYLCATSRGGPQATGANVLTFGAGSRLTVL.